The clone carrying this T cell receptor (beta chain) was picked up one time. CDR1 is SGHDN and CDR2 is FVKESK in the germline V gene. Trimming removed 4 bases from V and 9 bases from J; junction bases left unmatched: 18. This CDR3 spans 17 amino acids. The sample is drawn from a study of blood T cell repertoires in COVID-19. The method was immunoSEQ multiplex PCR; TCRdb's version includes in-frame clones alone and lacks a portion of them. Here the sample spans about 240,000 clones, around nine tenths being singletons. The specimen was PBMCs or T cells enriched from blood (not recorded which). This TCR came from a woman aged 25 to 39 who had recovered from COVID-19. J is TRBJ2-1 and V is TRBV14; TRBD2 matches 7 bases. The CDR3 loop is CASSLLGSGTPGGEQFF. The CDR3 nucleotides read TGTGCCAGCAGCCTCCTAGGGAGCGGGACGCCAGGTGGTGAGCAGTTCTTC.